This T cell receptor beta chain was identified during a study of read filtering for tumor transcriptome and immune sequencing. Across the study: RNA-seq yielded only roughly 85 to 1,400 TCR reads, IR-seq about 4 to 10.27 million.

Molecular barcoded adaptors covering alpha/delta and beta/gamma chains were used on 400 to 450 ng RNA. Each CDR3 protein is one row after TCRdb ran MiXCR on the reads. The table has 37,000 or so distinct CDR3 sequences, around 15% seen once. To note about this clonotype: A read error may explain this, as a much larger clone is one base away. Given the absence of the conserved phenylalanine or tryptophan at the CDR3 end, a read error is likely.

The germline V gene has CDR1 SQVTM and CDR2 ANQGSEA. The length of the CDR3 is 13 residues. Trimming stripped 7 bases from V and 1 base from J, with 13 bases between. The sequence was obtained from a donor older than 35 with multiple myeloma. The chain couples TRBV29-1 to TRBJ1-1; possible D gene TRBD1, 5 bases. Sequencing used a population of CD138-negative cells sorted from bone marrow. This CDR3 reads CSASGAGNTEAFL. In nucleotides, the CDR3 is TGCAGCGCCAGCGGGGCTGGGAACACTGAAGCTTTCCTT.